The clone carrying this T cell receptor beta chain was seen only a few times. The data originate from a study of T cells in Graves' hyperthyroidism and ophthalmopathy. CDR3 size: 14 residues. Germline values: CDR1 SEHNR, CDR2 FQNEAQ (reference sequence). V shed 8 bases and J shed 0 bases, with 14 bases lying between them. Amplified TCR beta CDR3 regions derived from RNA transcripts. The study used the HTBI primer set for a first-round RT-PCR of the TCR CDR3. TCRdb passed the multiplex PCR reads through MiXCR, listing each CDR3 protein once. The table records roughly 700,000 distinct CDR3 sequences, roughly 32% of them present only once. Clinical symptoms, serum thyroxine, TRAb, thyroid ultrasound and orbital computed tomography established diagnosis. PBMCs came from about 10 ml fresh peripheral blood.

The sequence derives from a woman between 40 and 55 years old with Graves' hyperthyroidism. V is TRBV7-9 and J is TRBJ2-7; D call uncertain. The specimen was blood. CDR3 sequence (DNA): TGTGCCAGCTCACCACCCCATAGCTCCTACGAGCAGTACTTC. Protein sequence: CASSPPHSSYEQYF. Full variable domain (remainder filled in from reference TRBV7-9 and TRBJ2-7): DTGVSQNPRHKITKRGQNVTFRCDPISEHNRLYWYRQTLGQGPEFLTYFQNEAQLEKSRLLSDRFSAERPKGSFSTLEIQRTEQGDSAMYLCASSPPHSSYEQYFGPGTRLTVT.